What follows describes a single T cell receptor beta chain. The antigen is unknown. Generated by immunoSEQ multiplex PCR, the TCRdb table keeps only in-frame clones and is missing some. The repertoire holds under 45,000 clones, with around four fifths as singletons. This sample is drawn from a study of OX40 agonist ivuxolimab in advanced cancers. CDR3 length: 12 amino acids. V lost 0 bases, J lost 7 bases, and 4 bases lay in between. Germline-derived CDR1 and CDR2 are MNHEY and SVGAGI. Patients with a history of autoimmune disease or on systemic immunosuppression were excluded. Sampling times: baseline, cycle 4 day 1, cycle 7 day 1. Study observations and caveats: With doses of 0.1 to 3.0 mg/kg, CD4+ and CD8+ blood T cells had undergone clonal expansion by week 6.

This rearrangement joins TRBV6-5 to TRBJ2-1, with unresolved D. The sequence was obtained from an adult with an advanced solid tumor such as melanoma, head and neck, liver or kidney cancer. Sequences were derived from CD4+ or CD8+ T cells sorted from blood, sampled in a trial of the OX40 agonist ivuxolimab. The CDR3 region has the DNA TGTGCCAGCAGTTACTCGAGTAATGAGCAGTTCTTC. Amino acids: CASSYSSNEQFF.